A selection of T cell receptor beta chains follows, all from one sample in a study of blood T cell repertoires in COVID-19. Produced via immunoSEQ multiplex PCR; TCRdb's table is partial and in-frame only. Of roughly 140,000 clones in the sample, 60% to 80% were seen once. The sequencing input was peripheral blood. The receptor set was obtained from a man over 45 with active or convalescent COVID-19. Each CDR3 is given with its conserved first and last residue. The D gene is left open where the match is weak. Clone size appears in some rows only: once, few, many, or a class for an expanded clone.

>TRBV18|TRBD2|14|TRBJ2-1|NA
TGTGCCAGCGGACGGACTAGCTTTAACAATGAGCAGTTCTTC
CASGRTSFNNEQFF
>TRBV2|NA|12|TRBJ1-5|NA
TGTGCCAGCAGTGAAAGCACGCAGCCCCAGCATTTT
CASSESTQPQHF
>TRBV3-1/TRBV3-2|NA|13|TRBJ2-2|NA
TGTGCCAGTGTACTTGGGGGGACCGGGGAGCTGTTTTTT
CASVLGGTGELFF
>TRBV27|NA|14|TRBJ2-1|NA
TGTGCCAGCAGTTTTTTCCTAGGAGACAATGAGCAGTTCTTC
CASSFFLGDNEQFF
>TRBV20-1|NA|14|TRBJ2-6|NA
TGCAGTGCTAGTAAGGGGTCTGGGGCCAACGTCCTGACTTTC
CSASKGSGANVLTF
>TRBV2|NA|11|TRBJ1-1|many
TGTGCCTCCTCGGGTGGACTTGGTGCTTTCTTT
CASSGGLGAFF
>TRBV10-1|NA|14|TRBJ2-7|NA
TGCGCCAGCAGTCGTCCGGGGTACTCCTACGAGCAGTACTTC
CASSRPGYSYEQYF
>TRBV5-6|NA|16|TRBJ2-1|NA
TGTGCCAGCAGCGGAATTGCTGGTGACTACTTGGATGAGCAGTTCTTC
CASSGIAGDYLDEQFF
>TRBV4-1|NA|18|TRBJ2-1|once
TGCGCCAGCAGCCAAGAACCGTGGAGCGCGAGCTCCTACAATGAGCAGTTCTTC
CASSQEPWSASSYNEQFF
>TRBV18|TRBD2|16|TRBJ2-1|NA
TGTGCCAGCTCACCGCAGGGAGGGAGCTCCTACAATGAGCAGTTCTTC
CASSPQGGSSYNEQFF
>TRBV5-8|NA|15|TRBJ1-2|NA
TGTGCCAGCAGCCTCGACAGGACCCCTAACTATGGCTACACCTTC
CASSLDRTPNYGYTF
>TRBV7-3|TRBD2|15|TRBJ2-1|once
TGTGCCAGCAGCCCACTAGCGGGAGATAGAGGTGAGCAGTTCTTC
CASSPLAGDRGEQFF
>TRBV10-3|TRBD2|13|TRBJ2-7|NA
TGTGCCTCCTTCGGAGCGGGAGTGGGAGAGCAGTACTTC
CASFGAGVGEQYF
>TRBV28|TRBD2|21|TRBJ2-3|NA
TGTGCCAGCAGCACCTTCCCCCCACGGCTAGCGGGAGGGCTGCAGACAGATACGCAGTATTTT
CASSTFPPRLAGGLQTDTQYF
>TRBV5-1|NA|15|TRBJ2-3|NA
TGCGCCAGCAGCTTGACCGGGATCAGCACAGATACGCAGTATTTT
CASSLTGISTDTQYF
>TRBV14|NA|13|TRBJ1-6|NA
TGTGCCAGCAGCCTCATAGGGGGTCGGCCCCTCCACTTT
CASSLIGGRPLHF
>TRBV5-6|NA|13|TRBJ2-7|NA
TGTGCCAGCAGCTTGAAGCTCAACTACGAGCAGTACTTC
CASSLKLNYEQYF
>TRBV5-1|TRBD2|17|TRBJ2-2|few
TGCGCCAGCAGTGGTCTAGCGGGAGGGCCGGGCACCGGGGAGCTGTTTTTT
CASSGLAGGPGTGELFF
>TRBV29-1|TRBD2|13|TRBJ2-1|NA
TGCAGCGTCGAGTGGACTAGCGGGAATGAGCAGTTCTTC
CSVEWTSGNEQFF
>TRBV11-3|NA|15|TRBJ2-2|NA
TGTGCCAGCAGCTTAGATCGGGGGTTCACCGGGGAGCTGTTTTTT
CASSLDRGFTGELFF
>TRBV3-1/TRBV3-2|TRBD1|15|TRBJ1-5|few
TGTGCCAGCAGCCATTCCACAGGGGCCGGCGGGCCCCAGCATTTT
CASSHSTGAGGPQHF
>TRBV27|TRBD2|14|TRBJ2-3|NA
TGTGCCAGCAGGGGTCTAGCGGGAGAGAATACGCAGTATTTT
CASRGLAGENTQYF
>TRBV4-2|TRBD1|19|TRBJ1-2|once
TGTGCCAGCAGCCAAGTAACAGGGGGCGGCAAAACCTCTAACTATGGCTACACCTTC
CASSQVTGGGKTSNYGYTF
>TRBV2|TRBD1|15|TRBJ2-7|NA
TGTGCCAGCAGTGAAGTTGGCAGGGGGAAGGACGAGCAGTACTTC
CASSEVGRGKDEQYF
>TRBV27|TRBD1|15|TRBJ1-5|NA
TGTGCCAGCAGTTTATCAGACAGGGTCGGGCAGCCCCAGCATTTT
CASSLSDRVGQPQHF
>TRBV7-3|TRBD1|16|TRBJ2-2|NA
TGTGCCAGCAGCTTACGGGACAGGGGGAAGGGCGGGGAGCTGTTTTTT
CASSLRDRGKGGELFF
>TRBV7-9|TRBD2|15|TRBJ2-1|many
TGTGCCAGCAGCCCTCCTAGCGGGCTTTACAATGAGCAGTTCTTC
CASSPPSGLYNEQFF
>TRBV2|NA|15|TRBJ2-7|NA
TGTGCCAGCAGTGATTCAAGCCAGGTTGGGTACGAGCAGTACTTC
CASSDSSQVGYEQYF
>TRBV5-1|TRBD1|15|TRBJ2-7|once
TGCGCCAGCAGCTCAGGACAGGGCCCAGCCTACGAGCAGTACTTC
CASSSGQGPAYEQYF
>TRBV6-1|NA|15|TRBJ1-4|NA
TGTGCCAGCAGTGAATCAGCGGGTTTAAATGAAAAACTGTTTTTT
CASSESAGLNEKLFF
>TRBV20-1|NA|15|TRBJ1-6|NA
TGCAGTGCTAGTGCCTGGGACATAGATAATTCACCCCTCCACTTT
CSASAWDIDNSPLHF
>TRBV4-1|NA|15|TRBJ1-1|NA
TGCGCCAGCAGTACGTCCTCCCACATGAACACTGAAGCTTTCTTT
CASSTSSHMNTEAFF
>TRBV7-3|NA|14|TRBJ2-3|NA
TGTGCCAGCAGCCCCGACAGATACACAGATACGCAGTATTTT
CASSPDRYTDTQYF
>TRBV3-1/TRBV3-2|NA|14|TRBJ1-1|NA
TGTGCCAGCAGCCAAGCAAGGGGGGGTACTGAAGCTTTCTTT
CASSQARGGTEAFF
>TRBV18|TRBD1|16|TRBJ1-1|NA
TGTGCCAGCTCACCACTGGGGACAGGGGAAGACACTGAAGCTTTCTTT
CASSPLGTGEDTEAFF
>TRBV27|TRBD1|13|TRBJ2-7|once
TGTGCCAGCAGTTGGCAGGGGGACTACGAGCAGTACTTC
CASSWQGDYEQYF
>TRBV4-2|TRBD1|15|TRBJ1-5|NA
TGTGCCAGCAGCCAGGCCGGACAGGCCAATCAGCCCCAGCATTTT
CASSQAGQANQPQHF
>TRBV19|NA|14|TRBJ1-3|NA
TGTGCCAGTAGCCCAGGAAGCTCTGGAAACACCATATATTTT
CASSPGSSGNTIYF
>TRBV11-1|TRBD1|15|TRBJ2-7|NA
TGTGCCAGCAGCTTTACGGGACAGGGTTTGGGCGAGCAGTACTTC
CASSFTGQGLGEQYF
>TRBV18|NA|14|TRBJ1-5|NA
TGTGCCAGCTCACCCGACTTAAGCGATCAGCCCCAGCATTTT
CASSPDLSDQPQHF
>TRBV28|NA|13|TRBJ1-1|NA
TGTGCCATCTCGGGACAAAGGGGCAGTGAAGCTTTCTTT
CAISGQRGSEAFF
>TRBV5-4|TRBD1|14|TRBJ2-7|NA
TGTGCCAGCAGCCCCAGGGACAGGACCTACGAGCAGTACTTC
CASSPRDRTYEQYF
>TRBV7-8|NA|15|TRBJ2-5|NA
TGTGCCAGCAGCTTCATGACGGGCGGGAAAGAGACCCAGTACTTC
CASSFMTGGKETQYF
>TRBV27|NA|13|TRBJ1-1|few
TGTGCCAGCAGTTTCGGGATGAACACTGAAGCTTTCTTT
CASSFGMNTEAFF
>TRBV5-4|TRBD1|14|TRBJ1-4|NA
TGTGCCAGCAGCAACACAGGGGGTGTCGAAAAACTGTTTTTT
CASSNTGGVEKLFF
>TRBV5-1|TRBD2|14|TRBJ2-7|NA
TGCGCCAGCAGCTGGGGGACTACTTCCTACGAGCAGTACTTC
CASSWGTTSYEQYF
>TRBV7-2|NA|15|TRBJ1-5|NA
TGTGCCAGCAGCTTAATGGGGGGGAGCAATCAGCCCCAGCATTTT
CASSLMGGSNQPQHF
>TRBV6-5|TRBD1|14|TRBJ1-1|NA
TGTGCCAGCATAGACAGGGGACCTAACACTGAAGCTTTCTTT
CASIDRGPNTEAFF
>TRBV15|NA|15|TRBJ1-1|NA
TGTGCCACCAGCCGAGGGGCCTACATGAACACTGAAGCTTTCTTT
CATSRGAYMNTEAFF
>TRBV11-2|TRBD2|14|TRBJ2-7|NA
TGTGCCAGCTCTTTTGGGACTAGCGGGTACGAGCAGTACTTC
CASSFGTSGYEQYF
>TRBV6-5|NA|15|TRBJ1-3|NA
TGTGCCAGCAGTTATACACAGGGACCTGGAAACACCATATATTTT
CASSYTQGPGNTIYF
>TRBV9|NA|16|TRBJ2-7|NA
TGTGCCAGCAGCGTTGGACTCTTAACTCTTTGGGACGAGCAGTACTTC
CASSVGLLTLWDEQYF
>TRBV11-2|NA|12|TRBJ2-3|NA
TGTGCCAGCAGCTCCCAGGGTTATACGCAGTATTTT
CASSSQGYTQYF
>TRBV5-5|NA|15|TRBJ1-6|NA
TGTGCCAGCAGCGCAACGGACAGATATAATTCACCCCTCCACTTT
CASSATDRYNSPLHF
>TRBV7-6|NA|14|TRBJ2-1|NA
TGTGCCAGCAGCTTAGATACAGGCGACAATGAGCAGTTCTTC
CASSLDTGDNEQFF